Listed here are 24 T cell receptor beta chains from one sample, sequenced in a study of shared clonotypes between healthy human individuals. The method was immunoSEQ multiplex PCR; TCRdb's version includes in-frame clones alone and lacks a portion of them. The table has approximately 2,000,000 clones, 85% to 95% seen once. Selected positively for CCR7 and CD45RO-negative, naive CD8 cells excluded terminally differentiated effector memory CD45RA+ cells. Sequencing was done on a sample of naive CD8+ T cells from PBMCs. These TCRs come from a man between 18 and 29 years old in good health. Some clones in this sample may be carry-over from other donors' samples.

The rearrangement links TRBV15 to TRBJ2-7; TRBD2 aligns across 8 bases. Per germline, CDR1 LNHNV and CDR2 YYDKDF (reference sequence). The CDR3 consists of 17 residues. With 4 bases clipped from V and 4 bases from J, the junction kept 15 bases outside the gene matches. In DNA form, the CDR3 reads TGTGCCACCAGCATGACCCCTCCAGGCGGGAGGTGGTACGAGCAGTACTTC. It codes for CATSMTPPGGRWYEQYF.

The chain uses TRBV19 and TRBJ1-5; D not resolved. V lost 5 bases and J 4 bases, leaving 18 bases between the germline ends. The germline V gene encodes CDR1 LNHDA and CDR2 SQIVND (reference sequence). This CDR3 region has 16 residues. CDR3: CASSSLGIGRNQPQHF. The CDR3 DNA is TGTGCCAGTAGTTCTTTAGGAATTGGTCGGAATCAGCCCCAGCATTTT.

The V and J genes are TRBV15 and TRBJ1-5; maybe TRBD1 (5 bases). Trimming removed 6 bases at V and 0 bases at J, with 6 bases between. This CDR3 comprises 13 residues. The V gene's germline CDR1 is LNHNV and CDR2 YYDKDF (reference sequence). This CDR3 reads CATRGASNQPQHF. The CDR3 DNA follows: TGTGCCACCAGAGGGGCTAGCAATCAGCCCCAGCATTTT.

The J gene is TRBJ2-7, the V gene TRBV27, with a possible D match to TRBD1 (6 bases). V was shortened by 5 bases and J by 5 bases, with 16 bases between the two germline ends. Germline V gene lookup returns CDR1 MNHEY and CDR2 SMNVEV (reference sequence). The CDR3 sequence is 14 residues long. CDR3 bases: TGTGCCAGCAGTCTAATAGGGACACCTCACGAGCAGTACTTC. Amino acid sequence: CASSLIGTPHEQYF.

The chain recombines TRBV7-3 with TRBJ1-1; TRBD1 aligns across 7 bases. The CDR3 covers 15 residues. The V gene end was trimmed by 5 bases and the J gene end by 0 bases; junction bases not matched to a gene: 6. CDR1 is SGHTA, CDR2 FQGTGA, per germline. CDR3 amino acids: CASSPLQGMNTEAFF. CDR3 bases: TGTGCCAGCAGCCCCTTACAGGGGATGAACACTGAAGCTTTCTTT.

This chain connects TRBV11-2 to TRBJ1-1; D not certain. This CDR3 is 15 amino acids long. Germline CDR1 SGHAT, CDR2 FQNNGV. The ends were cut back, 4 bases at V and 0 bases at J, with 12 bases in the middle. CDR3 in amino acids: CASSSVGSVNTEAFF. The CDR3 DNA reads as TGTGCCAGCAGCTCCGTAGGATCTGTGAACACTGAAGCTTTCTTT.

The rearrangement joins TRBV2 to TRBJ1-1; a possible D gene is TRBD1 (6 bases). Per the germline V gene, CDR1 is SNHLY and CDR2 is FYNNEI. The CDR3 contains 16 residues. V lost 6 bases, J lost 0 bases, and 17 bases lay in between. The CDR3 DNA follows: TGTGCCAGCAGCGAGAACTCAGGGGCGATGAACACTGAAGCTTTCTTT. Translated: CASSENSGAMNTEAFF.

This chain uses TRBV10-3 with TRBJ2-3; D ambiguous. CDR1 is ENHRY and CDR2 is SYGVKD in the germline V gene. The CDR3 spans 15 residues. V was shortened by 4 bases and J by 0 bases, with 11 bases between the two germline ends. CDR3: CAISGATSSTDTQYF. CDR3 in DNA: TGTGCCATCAGTGGGGCTACTTCTAGCACAGATACGCAGTATTTT.

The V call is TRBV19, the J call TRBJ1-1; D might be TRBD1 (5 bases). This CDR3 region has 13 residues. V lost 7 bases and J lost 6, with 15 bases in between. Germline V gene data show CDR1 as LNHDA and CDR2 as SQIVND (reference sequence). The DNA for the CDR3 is TGTGCCAGTAATCCTAGGAGGGGCTCTGAAGCTTTCTTT. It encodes CASNPRRGSEAFF.

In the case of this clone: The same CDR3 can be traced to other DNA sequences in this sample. CDR3 protein: CASSLSGGYYEQYF. CDR3 DNA: TGTGCCAGCAGTTTATCAGGGGGATACTACGAGCAGTACTTC. V and J are TRBV27 and TRBJ2-7; a possible D gene is TRBD1 (6 bases). The ends were cut back, 0 bases at V and 3 bases at J, with 9 bases in the middle. CDR1 MNHEY and CDR2 SMNVEV come from the germline V gene (reference sequence). This CDR3 is built from 14 residues.

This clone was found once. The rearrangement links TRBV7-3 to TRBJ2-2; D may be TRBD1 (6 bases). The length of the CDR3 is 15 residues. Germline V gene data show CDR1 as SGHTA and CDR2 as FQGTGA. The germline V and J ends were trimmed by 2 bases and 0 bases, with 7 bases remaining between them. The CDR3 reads CASSLGTTNTGELFF. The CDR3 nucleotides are TGTGCCAGCAGCTTAGGGACAACGAACACCGGGGAGCTGTTTTTT.

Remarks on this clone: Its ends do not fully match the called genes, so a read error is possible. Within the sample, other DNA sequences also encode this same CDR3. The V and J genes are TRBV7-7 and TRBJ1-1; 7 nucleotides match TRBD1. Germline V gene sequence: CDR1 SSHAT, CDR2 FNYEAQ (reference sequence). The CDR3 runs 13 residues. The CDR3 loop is CASSATGNTEAFF. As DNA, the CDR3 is TGTGCCAGCAGCGCGACAGGGAACACTGAGGCTTTCTTT.

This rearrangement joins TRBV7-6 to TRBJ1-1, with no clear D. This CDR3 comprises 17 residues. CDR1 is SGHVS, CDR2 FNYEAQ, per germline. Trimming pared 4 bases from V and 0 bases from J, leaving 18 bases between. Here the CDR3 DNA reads TGTGCCAGCAGCTCGCTCAAGGGATTGTCGATGAACACTGAAGCTTTCTTT. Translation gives CASSSLKGLSMNTEAFF.

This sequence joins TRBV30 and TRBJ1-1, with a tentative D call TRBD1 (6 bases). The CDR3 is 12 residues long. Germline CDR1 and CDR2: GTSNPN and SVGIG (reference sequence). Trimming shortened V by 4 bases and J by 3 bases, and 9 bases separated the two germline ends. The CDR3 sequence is CAWTSGDTEAFF. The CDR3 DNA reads TGTGCCTGGACCTCAGGGGACACTGAAGCTTTCTTT. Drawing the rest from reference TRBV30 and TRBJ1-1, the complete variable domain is SQTIHQWPATLVQPVGSPLSLECTVEGTSNPNLYWYRQAAGRGLQLLFYSVGIGQISSEVPQNLSASRPQDRQFILSSKKLLLSDSGFYLCAWTSGDTEAFFGQGTRLTVV.

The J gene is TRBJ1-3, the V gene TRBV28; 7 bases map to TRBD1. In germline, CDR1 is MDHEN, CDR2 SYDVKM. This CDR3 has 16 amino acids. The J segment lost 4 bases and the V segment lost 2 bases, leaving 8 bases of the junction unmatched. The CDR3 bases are TGTGCCAGCAGTTTACGTTGGGAGGGGGCAGGAAACACCATATATTTT. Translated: CASSLRWEGAGNTIYF.

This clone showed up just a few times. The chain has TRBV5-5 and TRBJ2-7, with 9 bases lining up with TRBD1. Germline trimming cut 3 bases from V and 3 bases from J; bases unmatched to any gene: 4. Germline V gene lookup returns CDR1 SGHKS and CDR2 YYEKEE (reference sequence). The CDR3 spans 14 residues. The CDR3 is CASSSPGQGYEQYF. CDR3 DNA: TGTGCCAGCAGCTCGCCGGGACAGGGCTACGAGCAGTACTTC.

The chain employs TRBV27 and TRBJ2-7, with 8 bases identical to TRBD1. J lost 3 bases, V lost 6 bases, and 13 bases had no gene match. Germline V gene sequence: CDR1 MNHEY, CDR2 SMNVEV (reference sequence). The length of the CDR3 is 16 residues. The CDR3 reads CASSIPLSGGNYEQYF. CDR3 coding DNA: TGTGCCAGCAGCATCCCACTGTCAGGGGGCAACTACGAGCAGTACTTC.

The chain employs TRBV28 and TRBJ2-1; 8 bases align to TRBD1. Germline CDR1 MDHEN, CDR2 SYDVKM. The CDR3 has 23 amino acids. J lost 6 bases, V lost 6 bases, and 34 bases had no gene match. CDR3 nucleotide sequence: TGTGCCAGCAGACCTCCGGGACAGGACGCGTTCCCCGAGTGGGGCGGGCGCCCCAATGAGCAGTTCTTC. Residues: CASRPPGQDAFPEWGGRPNEQFF. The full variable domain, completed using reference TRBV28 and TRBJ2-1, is DVKVTQSSRYLVKRTGEKVFLECVQDMDHENMFWYRQDPGLGLRLIYFSYDVKMKEKGDIPEGYSVSREKKERFSLILESASTNQTSMYLCASRPPGQDAFPEWGGRPNEQFFGPGTRLTVL.

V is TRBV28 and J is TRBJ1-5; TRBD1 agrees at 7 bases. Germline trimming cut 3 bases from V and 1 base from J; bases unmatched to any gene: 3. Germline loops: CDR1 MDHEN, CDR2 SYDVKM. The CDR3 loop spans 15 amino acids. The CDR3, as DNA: TGTGCCAGCAGTTTTGACAGGGAAAGCAATCAGCCCCAGCATTTT. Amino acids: CASSFDRESNQPQHF. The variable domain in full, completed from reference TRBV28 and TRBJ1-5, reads DVKVTQSSRYLVKRTGEKVFLECVQDMDHENMFWYRQDPGLGLRLIYFSYDVKMKEKGDIPEGYSVSREKKERFSLILESASTNQTSMYLCASSFDRESNQPQHFGDGTRLSIL.

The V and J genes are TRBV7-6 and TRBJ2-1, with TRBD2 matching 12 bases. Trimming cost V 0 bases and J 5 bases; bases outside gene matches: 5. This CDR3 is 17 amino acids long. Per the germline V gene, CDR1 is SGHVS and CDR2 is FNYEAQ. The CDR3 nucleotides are TGTGCCAGCAGCTTAGCAGTCCTAGCGGGAGGGAACAATGAGCAGTTCTTC. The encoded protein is CASSLAVLAGGNNEQFF.

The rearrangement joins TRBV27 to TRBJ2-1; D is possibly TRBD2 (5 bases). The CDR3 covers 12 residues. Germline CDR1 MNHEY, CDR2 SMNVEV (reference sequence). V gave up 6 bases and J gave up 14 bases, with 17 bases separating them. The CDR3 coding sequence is TGTGCCAGCAGCCAAAGCTCTTCCGGGGAGTTCTTC. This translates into CASSQSSSGEFF.

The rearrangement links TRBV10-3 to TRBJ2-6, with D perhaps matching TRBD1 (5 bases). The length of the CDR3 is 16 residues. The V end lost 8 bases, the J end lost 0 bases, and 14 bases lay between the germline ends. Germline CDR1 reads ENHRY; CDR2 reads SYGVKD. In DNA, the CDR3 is TGTGCCATCCGCAGGGCCCCTACCTCTGGGGCCAACGTCCTGACTTTC. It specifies CAIRRAPTSGANVLTF.

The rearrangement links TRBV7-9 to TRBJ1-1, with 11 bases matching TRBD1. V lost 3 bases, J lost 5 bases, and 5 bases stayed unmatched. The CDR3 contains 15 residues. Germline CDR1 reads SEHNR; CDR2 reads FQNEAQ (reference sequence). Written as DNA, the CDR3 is TGTGCCAGCAGCTTCTGGACAGGGGGCGATACTGAAGCTTTCTTT. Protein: CASSFWTGGDTEAFF. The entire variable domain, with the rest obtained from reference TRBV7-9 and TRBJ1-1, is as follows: DTGVSQNPRHKITKRGQNVTFRCDPISEHNRLYWYRQTLGQGPEFLTYFQNEAQLEKSRLLSDRFSAERPKGSFSTLEIQRTEQGDSAMYLCASSFWTGGDTEAFFGQGTRLTVV.

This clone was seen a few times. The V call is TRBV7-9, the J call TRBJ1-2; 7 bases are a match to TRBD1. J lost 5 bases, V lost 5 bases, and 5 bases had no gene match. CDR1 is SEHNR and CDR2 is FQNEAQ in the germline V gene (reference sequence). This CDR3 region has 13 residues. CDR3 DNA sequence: TGTGCCAGCAGCGATGGGACAGAGTATGGCTACACCTTC. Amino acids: CASSDGTEYGYTF.